The present T cell receptor (beta chain) was sequenced within a study of T cell repertoires in cytomegalovirus infection. Study at large: Public TCR beta signature analysis indicated the presence of both CMV infection and matching HLA type.

The CDR3 is 15 amino acids. V gave up 11 bases and J gave up 6 bases; unmatched junction bases: 13. Germline CDR1 ENHRY, CDR2 SYGVKD. On this clonotype: The antigen remains undetermined.

Regarding the study as a whole: HLA-C-restricted CMV-specific TCR beta clonotypes were dominant in the ex vivo response. Carriage of CMV together with the relevant HLA was identifiable through cumulative public TCR beta family frequency.

TCRdb independently ran MiXCR on the reads; one entry per CDR3 protein. The data hold about 360,000 distinct CDR3 sequences, with about a sixth observed a single time. The chain carries TRBV10-3 and TRBJ2-2; TRBD1 matches at 9 bases. This clonotype was obtained from a human donor in good health (CMV status not recorded). Some clones in this sample may be carry-over from other donors' samples. The sequenced material came from PBMCs. In DNA form, the CDR3 reads TGTGCCGTAAGGACCGGGACAGGGATCGCCGGGGAGCTGTTTTTT. It yields the protein CAVRTGTGIAGELFF.